These 7 T cell receptor beta chains were sequenced from one sample in a study of CD8+CD57+ T cells in acquired aplastic anemia (dated by TCRdb to 2016 to 2019). Sequencing instrument: Illumina HiSeq 2000. TCR beta VDJ combination and CDR3 sequence profiling used genomic DNA as the template. TCRdb's own reprocessing of the public reads used fastp at Q25 and MiXCR and kept productive beta chains. Each entry is one CDR3 protein sequence, shown with its most common DNA and genes. This sample holds about 220,000 distinct CDR3 sequences; almost 35% were observed only once. Jointly, the top ten make up approximately 1.2% of the sample. The sequencing sample was made of sorted CD4+, CD8+, or CD8+CD57+ T cells (not recorded which) from PBMCs. Every receptor here comes from a human donor in good health, serving as a control.

This clonotype has more than one count but fewer than ten. The chain recombines TRBV7-6 with TRBJ2-7; possible D gene TRBD2, 5 bases. The V end was cut by 0 bases, the J end by 7 bases, with 10 bases between. The CDR3 is 13 amino acids. Germline V gene lookup returns CDR1 SGHVS and CDR2 FNYEAQ. Written as DNA, the CDR3 is TGTGCCAGCAGCTTAGCGGGATCGGGGGAGCAGTACTTC. It specifies CASSLAGSGEQYF.

V and J are TRBV19 and TRBJ1-1; 8 bases agree with TRBD1. The germline CDR1 and CDR2 sequences are LNHDA and SQIVND (reference sequence). V shed 6 bases, J shed 1 base, and the junction held 13 bases outside the gene matches. CDR3 size: 17 residues. CDR3 DNA sequence: TGTGCCAGTAGCAGACTTGACAGGGGCGAAGGGAACACTGAAGCTTTCTTT. Amino acids: CASSRLDRGEGNTEAFF.

This clonotype was observed many times. The chain links TRBV14 to TRBJ1-2; 9 positions agree with TRBD1. Germline CDR1 reads SGHDN; CDR2 reads FVKESK. The J segment lost 4 bases and the V segment lost 6 bases, leaving 6 bases of the junction unmatched. This CDR3 spans 14 amino acids. This CDR3 reads CASRRGQGGYGYTF. CDR3 coding DNA: TGTGCCAGCAGGAGGGGACAGGGCGGCTATGGCTACACCTTC. Combining the CDR3 with reference TRBV14 and TRBJ1-2 gives the whole variable domain EAGVTQFPSHSVIEKGQTVTLRCDPISGHDNLYWYRRVMGKEIKFLLHFVKESKQDESGMPNNRFLAERTGGTYSTLKVQPAELEDSGVYFCASRRGQGGYGYTFGSGTRLTVV.

J is TRBJ2-1 and V is TRBV6-6; D tentatively reads TRBD1 or TRBD2 (5 bases each). The V gene's germline CDR1 is MNHNY and CDR2 SVGAGI (reference sequence). The V and J ends lost 4 bases and 6 bases respectively, with 16 bases between them. The CDR3 loop spans 15 amino acids. The CDR3 nucleotides are TGTGCCAGCAGTTCTGTAGCGATAACAGGCAATGAGCAGTTCTTC. Residues: CASSSVAITGNEQFF.

On this clonotype itself: The conserved phenylalanine or tryptophan is not found at the CDR3 terminus, so this likely reflects a read error. It is unclear where the CDR3 begins or ends on the DNA, so no DNA is shown, and the CDR3 is as TCRdb lists it. CDR3 amino acids: CASSILGT. The rearrangement uses TRBV19 and TRBJ2-6; the table's D call of TRBD1 was not tested on the DNA. Germline-derived CDR1 and CDR2 are LNHDA and SQIVND (reference sequence). Termini included, the CDR3 measures 8 amino acids.

There are many counts of this clonotype. The chain uses TRBV29-1 and TRBJ2-7; the D gene could be TRBD1 or TRBD2 (5 bases each). Germline CDR1 SQVTM, CDR2 ANQGSEA. V was trimmed by 4 bases and J by 3 bases, leaving 16 bases between them. This CDR3 has 14 amino acids. DNA of the CDR3: TGCAGCGTTGTAGTAATTGGGACGATCTACGAGCAGTACTTC. This translates into CSVVVIGTIYEQYF.

The CDR3 DNA is TGTGCCAGCAGCTTATCGCCGCGACAGATGGACTACGAGCAGTACTTC. Its protein product is CASSLSPRQMDYEQYF. The chain joins TRBV14 to TRBJ2-7; maybe TRBD1 (5 bases). The germline CDR1 and CDR2 sequences are SGHDN and FVKESK. This CDR3 is built from 16 residues. Between the trimmed V and J ends, which lost 5 bases and 3 bases, there was a span of 20 bases.